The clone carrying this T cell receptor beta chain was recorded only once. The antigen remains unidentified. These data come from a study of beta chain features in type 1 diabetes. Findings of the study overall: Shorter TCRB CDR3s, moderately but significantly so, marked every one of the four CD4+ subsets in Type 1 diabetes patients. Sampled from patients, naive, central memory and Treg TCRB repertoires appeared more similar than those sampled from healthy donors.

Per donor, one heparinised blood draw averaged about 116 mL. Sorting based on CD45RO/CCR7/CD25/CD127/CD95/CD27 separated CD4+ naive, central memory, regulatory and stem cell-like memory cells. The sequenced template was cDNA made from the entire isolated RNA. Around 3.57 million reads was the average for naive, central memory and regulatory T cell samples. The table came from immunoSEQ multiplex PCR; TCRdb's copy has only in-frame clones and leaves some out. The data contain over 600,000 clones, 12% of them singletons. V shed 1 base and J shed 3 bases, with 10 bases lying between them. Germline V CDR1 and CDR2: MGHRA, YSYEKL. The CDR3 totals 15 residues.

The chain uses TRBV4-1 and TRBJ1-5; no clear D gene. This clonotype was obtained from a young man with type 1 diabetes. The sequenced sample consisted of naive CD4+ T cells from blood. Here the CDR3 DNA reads TGCGCCAGCAGCCAAGTTTCACAGATCAATCAGCCCCAGCATTTT. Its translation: CASSQVSQINQPQHF.